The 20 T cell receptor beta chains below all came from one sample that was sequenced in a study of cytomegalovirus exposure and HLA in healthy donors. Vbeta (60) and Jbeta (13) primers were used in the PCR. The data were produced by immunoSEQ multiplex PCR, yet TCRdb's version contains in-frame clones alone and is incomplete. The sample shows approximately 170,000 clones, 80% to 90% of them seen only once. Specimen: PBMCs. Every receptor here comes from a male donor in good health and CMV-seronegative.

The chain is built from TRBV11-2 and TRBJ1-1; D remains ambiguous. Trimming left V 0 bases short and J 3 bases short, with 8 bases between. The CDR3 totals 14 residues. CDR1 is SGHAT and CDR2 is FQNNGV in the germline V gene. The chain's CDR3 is CASSLDWAYTEAFF. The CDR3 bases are TGTGCCAGCAGCTTAGATTGGGCCTACACTGAAGCTTTCTTT.

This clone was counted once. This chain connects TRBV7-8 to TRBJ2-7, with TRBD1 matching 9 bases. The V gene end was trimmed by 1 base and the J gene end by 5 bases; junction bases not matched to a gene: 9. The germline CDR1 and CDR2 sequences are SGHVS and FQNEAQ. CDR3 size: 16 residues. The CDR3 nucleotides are TGTGCCAGCAGCTTAGTTTATAGGGGACAGGGTAACGAGCAGTACTTC. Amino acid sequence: CASSLVYRGQGNEQYF. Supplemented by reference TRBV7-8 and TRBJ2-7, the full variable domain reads GAGVSQSPRYKVAKRGQDVALRCDPISGHVSLFWYQQALGQGPEFLTYFQNEAQLDKSGLPSDRFFAERPEGSVSTLKIQRTQQEDSAVYLCASSLVYRGQGNEQYFGPGTRLTVT.

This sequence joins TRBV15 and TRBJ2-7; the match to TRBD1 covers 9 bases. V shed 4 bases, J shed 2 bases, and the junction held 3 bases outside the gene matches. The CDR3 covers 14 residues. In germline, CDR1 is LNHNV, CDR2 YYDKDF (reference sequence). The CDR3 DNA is TGTGCCACCAGCAAGGACAGGGGTCCCTACGAGCAGTACTTC. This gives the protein CATSKDRGPYEQYF.

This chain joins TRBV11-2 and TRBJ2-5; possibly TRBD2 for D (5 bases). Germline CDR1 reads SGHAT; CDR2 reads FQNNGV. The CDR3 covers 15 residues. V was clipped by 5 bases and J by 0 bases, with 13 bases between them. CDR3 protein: CASSPSAGYQETQYF. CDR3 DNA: TGTGCCAGCAGCCCCTCGGCGGGCTACCAAGAGACCCAGTACTTC.

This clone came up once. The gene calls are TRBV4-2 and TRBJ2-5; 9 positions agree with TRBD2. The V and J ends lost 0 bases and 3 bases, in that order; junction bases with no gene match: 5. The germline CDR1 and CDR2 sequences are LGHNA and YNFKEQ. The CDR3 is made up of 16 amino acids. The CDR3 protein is CASSQEGASGKETQYF. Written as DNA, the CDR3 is TGTGCCAGCAGCCAAGAAGGGGCTAGCGGGAAAGAGACCCAGTACTTC.

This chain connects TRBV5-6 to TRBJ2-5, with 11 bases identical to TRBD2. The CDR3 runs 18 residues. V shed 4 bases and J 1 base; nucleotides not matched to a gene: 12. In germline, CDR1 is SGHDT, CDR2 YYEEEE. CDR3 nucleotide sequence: TGTGCCAGCAGCCAAATCCCCGGGACTAGCGGTATCCAAGAGACCCAGTACTTC. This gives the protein CASSQIPGTSGIQETQYF.

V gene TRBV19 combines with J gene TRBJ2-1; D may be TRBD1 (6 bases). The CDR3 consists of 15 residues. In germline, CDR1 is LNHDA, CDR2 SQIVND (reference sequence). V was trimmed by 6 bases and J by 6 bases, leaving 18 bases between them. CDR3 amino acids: CASRPQLGHLNEQFF. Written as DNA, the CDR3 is TGTGCCAGTAGGCCACAACTGGGACATCTCAATGAGCAGTTCTTC.

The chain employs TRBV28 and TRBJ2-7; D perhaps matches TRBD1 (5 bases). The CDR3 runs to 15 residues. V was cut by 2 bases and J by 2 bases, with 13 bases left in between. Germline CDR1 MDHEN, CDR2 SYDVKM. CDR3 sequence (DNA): TGTGCCAGCAGTTTAAAGAGCACAGGAACCTACGAGCAGTACTTC. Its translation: CASSLKSTGTYEQYF.

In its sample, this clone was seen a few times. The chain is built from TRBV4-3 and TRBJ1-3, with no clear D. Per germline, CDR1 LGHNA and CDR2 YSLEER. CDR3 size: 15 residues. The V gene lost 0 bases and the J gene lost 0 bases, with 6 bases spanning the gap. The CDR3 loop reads CASSQDGGSGNTIYF. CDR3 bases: TGCGCCAGCAGCCAAGATGGAGGCTCTGGAAACACCATATATTTT.

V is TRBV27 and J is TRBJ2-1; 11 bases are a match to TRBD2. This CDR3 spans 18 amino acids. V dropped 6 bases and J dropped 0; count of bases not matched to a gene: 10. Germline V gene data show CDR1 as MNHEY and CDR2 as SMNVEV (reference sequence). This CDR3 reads CASSQGLAEWGSYNEQFF. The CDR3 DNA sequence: TGTGCCAGCAGCCAGGGACTAGCGGAGTGGGGCTCCTACAATGAGCAGTTCTTC.

The CDR3 region is CAWSGSGISYNEQFF. CDR3 nucleotides: TGTGCCTGGAGTGGAAGCGGCATCTCCTACAATGAGCAGTTCTTC. The chain links TRBV30 to TRBJ2-1, with TRBD2 as a possible D gene (5 bases). The V end lost 1 base, the J end lost 0 bases, and 10 bases lay between the germline ends. This CDR3 has 15 amino acids. The germline CDR1 and CDR2 sequences are GTSNPN and SVGIG (reference sequence). The full variable domain, in which reference TRBV30 and TRBJ2-1 provide the parts outside the CDR3, is SQTIHQWPATLVQPVGSPLSLECTVEGTSNPNLYWYRQAAGRGLQLLFYSVGIGQISSEVPQNLSASRPQDRQFILSSKKLLLSDSGFYLCAWSGSGISYNEQFFGPGTRLTVL.

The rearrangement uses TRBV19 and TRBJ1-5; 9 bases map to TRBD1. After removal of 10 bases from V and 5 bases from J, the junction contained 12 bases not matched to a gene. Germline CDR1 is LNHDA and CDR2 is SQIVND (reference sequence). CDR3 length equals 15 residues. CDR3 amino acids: CATGDRDLSDQPQHF. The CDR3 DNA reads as TGTGCCACCGGGGACAGGGATCTTTCGGATCAGCCCCAGCATTTT.

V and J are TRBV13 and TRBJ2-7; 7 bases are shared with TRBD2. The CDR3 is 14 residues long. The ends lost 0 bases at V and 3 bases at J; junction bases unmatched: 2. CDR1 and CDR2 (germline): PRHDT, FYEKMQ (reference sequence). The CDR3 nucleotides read TGTGCCAGCAGCTTAGGCCGGGAGGACTACGAGCAGTACTTC. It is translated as CASSLGREDYEQYF.

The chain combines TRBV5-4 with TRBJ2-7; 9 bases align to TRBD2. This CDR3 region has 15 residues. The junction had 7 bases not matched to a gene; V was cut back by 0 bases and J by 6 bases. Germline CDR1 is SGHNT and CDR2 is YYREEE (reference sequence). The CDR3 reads CASSLGASGTSEQYF. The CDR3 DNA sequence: TGTGCCAGCAGCTTGGGGGCTAGCGGGACAAGCGAGCAGTACTTC. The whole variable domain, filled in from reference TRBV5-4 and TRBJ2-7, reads ETGVTQSPTHLIKTRGQQVTLRCSSQSGHNTVSWYQQALGQGPQFIFQYYREEENGRGNFPPRFSGLQFPNYSSELNVNALELDDSALYLCASSLGASGTSEQYFGPGTRLTVT.

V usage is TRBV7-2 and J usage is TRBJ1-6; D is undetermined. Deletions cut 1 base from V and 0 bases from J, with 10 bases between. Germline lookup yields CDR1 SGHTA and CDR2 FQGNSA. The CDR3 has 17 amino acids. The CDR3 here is CASSLDPGSSYNSPLHF. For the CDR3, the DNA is TGTGCCAGCAGCTTAGACCCCGGGAGCTCCTATAATTCACCCCTCCACTTT.

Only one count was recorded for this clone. CDR3 loop: CASSYSGRDTYNEQFF. CDR3 in DNA: TGTGCCAGCAGTTACTCGGGCCGGGATACTTACAATGAGCAGTTCTTC. This chain uses TRBV6-5 with TRBJ2-1, with TRBD2 as a possible D gene (5 bases). The CDR3 extends over 16 amino acids. Germline values: CDR1 MNHEY, CDR2 SVGAGI. Deletions cut 0 bases from V and 4 bases from J, with 13 bases between.

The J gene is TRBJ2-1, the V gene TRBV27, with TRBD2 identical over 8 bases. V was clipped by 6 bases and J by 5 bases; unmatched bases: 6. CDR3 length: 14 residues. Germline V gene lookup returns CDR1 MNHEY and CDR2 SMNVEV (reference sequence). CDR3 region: CASSVTSGHNEQFF. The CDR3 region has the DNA TGTGCCAGCAGCGTAACTAGCGGCCACAATGAGCAGTTCTTC.

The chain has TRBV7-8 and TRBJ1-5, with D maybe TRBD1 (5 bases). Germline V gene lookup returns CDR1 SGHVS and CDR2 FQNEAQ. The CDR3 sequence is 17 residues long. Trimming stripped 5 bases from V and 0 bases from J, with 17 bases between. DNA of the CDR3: TGTGCCAGCAGCCCGGGGGGGGGAGCTTATAGCAATCAGCCCCAGCATTTT. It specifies CASSPGGGAYSNQPQHF.

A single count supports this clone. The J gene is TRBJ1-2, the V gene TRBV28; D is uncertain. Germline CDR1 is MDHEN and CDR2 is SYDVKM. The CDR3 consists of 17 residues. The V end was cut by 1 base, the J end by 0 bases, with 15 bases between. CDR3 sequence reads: CASSLFRSPNTNYGYTF. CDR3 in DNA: TGTGCCAGCAGTTTATTCCGATCGCCTAATACTAACTATGGCTACACCTTC.

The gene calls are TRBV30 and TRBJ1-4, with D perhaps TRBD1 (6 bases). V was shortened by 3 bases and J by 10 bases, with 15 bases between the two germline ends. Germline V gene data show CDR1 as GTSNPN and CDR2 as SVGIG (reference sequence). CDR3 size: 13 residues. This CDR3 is CAWRGYREGKLFF. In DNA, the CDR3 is TGTGCCTGGAGGGGTTACAGGGAGGGAAAACTGTTTTTT.